This T cell receptor (beta chain) derives from a study of T cell repertoires in cytomegalovirus infection. Study details: Well-studied HLA-B-restricted epitopes and recently identified HLA-C-restricted epitopes of CMV were both used in the study. Indications of both CMV infection and matching HLA type were provided by public TCR beta signatures. Whole-study findings and limits: There were HLA-C-restricted CMV-specific TCR beta clonotypes dominating the ex vivo response.

The CDR3 totals 13 residues. Germline V gives CDR1 SQVTM, CDR2 ANQGSEA. V was cut by 3 bases and J by 6 bases, with 12 bases left in between. In TCRdb, the reads were re-called with MiXCR into one record per CDR3 protein. The sample has hundreds of thousands of distinct CDR3 sequences; 33% are singletons. The sample holds a few counts of this clonotype. Its antigen is not known. Sequencing used cultured PBMCs, obtained from culture after CMV antigen stimulation. The sequence came from a human donor in good health (CMV status not recorded). Some clones in this sample may be carry-over from other donors' samples. The V gene is TRBV29-1, the J gene TRBJ1-5; D call uncertain. Here the CDR3 reads CSVEEELGQPQHF. The DNA of the CDR3 is TGCAGCGTTGAGGAAGAACTTGGTCAGCCCCAGCATTTT. The variable domain in full, with the rest retrieved from reference TRBV29-1 and TRBJ1-5, is SAVISQKPSRDICQRGTSLTIQCQVDSQVTMMFWYRQQPGQSLTLIATANQGSEATYESGFVIDKFPISRPNLTFSTLTVSNMSPEDSSIYLCSVEEELGQPQHFGDGTRLSIL.